The 14 T cell receptor beta chains below come from one sample, sequenced in a study of control samples from healthy donors and cancer patients. Generated by immunoSEQ multiplex PCR, the TCRdb table keeps only in-frame clones and is missing some. The sample holds approximately 70,000 clones, 85% to 90% seen once. The sequencing sample was made of PBMCs. Receptor source: a man aged 55 to 70 with lung cancer.

V and J are TRBV7-9 and TRBJ1-1; perhaps TRBD1 as D (5 bases). From germline, CDR1 is SEHNR and CDR2 FQNEAQ (reference sequence). V was cut by 5 bases and J by 4 bases, with 11 bases left in between. The CDR3 runs to 13 residues. DNA for the CDR3: TGTGCCAGCAGCCGCAGGGATGGCACTGAAGCTTTCTTT. Translated, it gives CASSRRDGTEAFF.

On this clone: Other DNA sequences in the same sample also yield this CDR3. CDR3 loop: CAWSSPGNYGYTF. The DNA of the CDR3 is TGTGCCTGGAGCAGTCCAGGGAACTATGGCTACACCTTC. This chain connects TRBV30 to TRBJ1-2; D perhaps matches TRBD1 (5 bases). Per the germline V gene, CDR1 is GTSNPN and CDR2 is SVGIG (reference sequence). The CDR3 loop spans 13 amino acids. The germline V and J ends were trimmed by 3 bases and 2 bases, with 10 bases remaining between them. The whole variable domain, filled in from reference TRBV30 and TRBJ1-2, reads SQTIHQWPATLVQPVGSPLSLECTVEGTSNPNLYWYRQAAGRGLQLLFYSVGIGQISSEVPQNLSASRPQDRQFILSSKKLLLSDSGFYLCAWSSPGNYGYTFGSGTRLTVV.

The J gene is TRBJ1-6, the V gene TRBV3-1 (or the pseudogene TRBV3-2), with D tentatively TRBD1 (6 bases). Germline-derived CDR1 and CDR2 are LGHDT and YNNKEL (reference sequence). The CDR3 is 15 residues long. Trimming removed 4 bases at V and 6 bases at J, with 13 bases between. This CDR3 reads CASSRRSRGNSPLHF. In DNA form, the CDR3 reads TGTGCCAGCAGCCGCCGAAGCAGGGGTAATTCACCCCTCCACTTT.

This chain joins TRBV28 and TRBJ2-7; weak D call: TRBD2 (6 bases). Germline-derived CDR1 and CDR2 are MDHEN and SYDVKM. Deletions cut 2 bases from V and 4 bases from J, with 12 bases between. The CDR3 extends over 14 amino acids. The CDR3 loop is CASSLAGRPYEQYF. CDR3 DNA sequence: TGTGCCAGCAGTTTAGCGGGACGGCCTTACGAGCAGTACTTC.

This chain uses TRBV24-1 with TRBJ2-3; 10 positions match TRBD2. The trim removed 4 bases at V and 7 bases at J, leaving 7 bases unmatched. CDR1 and CDR2 (germline): KGHDR, SFDVKD. The CDR3 extends over 15 amino acids. As DNA, the CDR3 is TGTGCCACCAGTGACAAGCGGGGGGGCCTGAATACGCAGTATTTT. This codes for CATSDKRGGLNTQYF.

This chain joins TRBV7-6 and TRBJ1-6; D perhaps matches TRBD1 (5 bases). The CDR3 runs to 13 residues. With 3 bases removed from V and 7 bases from J, the gap between germline ends came to 7 bases. Germline CDR1 and CDR2: SGHVS and FNYEAQ. The CDR3 is CASSFSGNSPLHF. For the CDR3, the DNA is TGTGCCAGCAGCTTTTCAGGGAATTCACCCCTCCACTTT.

The V and J genes are TRBV4-2 and TRBJ1-2; D not resolved. Germline values: CDR1 LGHNA, CDR2 YNFKEQ. The ends were cut back, 0 bases at V and 4 bases at J, with 12 bases in the middle. The CDR3 runs to 15 residues. The CDR3 protein is CASSQDWTGRYGYTF. CDR3 sequence (DNA): TGTGCCAGCAGCCAAGATTGGACCGGACGCTATGGCTACACCTTC.

J is TRBJ1-5 and V is TRBV15; D gene unclear. CDR1 LNHNV and CDR2 YYDKDF come from the germline V gene (reference sequence). Trimming stripped 0 bases from V and 2 bases from J, with 14 bases between. CDR3 length: 17 residues. The DNA for the CDR3 is TGTGCCACCAGCAGAGATCGAGGAAGGGTGGGCAATCAGCCCCAGCATTTT. Its protein is CATSRDRGRVGNQPQHF.

This chain links TRBV5-5 with TRBJ2-5; D is perhaps TRBD1 (5 bases). Trimming removed 0 bases at V and 2 bases at J, with 11 bases between. The CDR3 runs to 15 residues. Germline CDR1 is SGHKS and CDR2 is YYEKEE (reference sequence). The CDR3 region has the DNA TGTGCCAGCAGCTTGGTCCAGGGCTTACAAGAGACCCAGTACTTC. The encoded protein is CASSLVQGLQETQYF.

J is TRBJ1-1 and V is TRBV3-1 (or the pseudogene TRBV3-2), with a weak D call TRBD1 (5 bases). The germline V gene has CDR1 LGHDT and CDR2 YNNKEL (reference sequence). V shed 1 base and J shed 1 base, with 19 bases lying between them. The CDR3 loop spans 18 amino acids. CDR3 residues: CASSQVSIRSGGNTEAFF. In DNA, the CDR3 is TGTGCCAGCAGCCAAGTTTCTATTAGGTCGGGGGGGAACACTGAAGCTTTCTTT.

This rearrangement joins TRBV6-5 to TRBJ1-2; TRBD1 might be the D (6 bases). This CDR3 spans 14 amino acids. Trimming pared 8 bases from V and 4 bases from J, leaving 17 bases between. Germline values: CDR1 MNHEY, CDR2 SVGAGI. CDR3 bases: TGTGCCAGCGCGAGGGAGGGGGGCCTCTATGGCTACACCTTC. Translated, it gives CASAREGGLYGYTF.

V usage is TRBV6-5 and J usage is TRBJ1-2; D not certain. The CDR3 has 12 residues. Trimming cost V 3 bases and J 4 bases, with 6 bases left between them. Germline CDR1 reads MNHEY; CDR2 reads SVGAGI. CDR3 region: CASSYNRYGYTF. The CDR3 bases are TGTGCCAGCAGTTATAACCGCTATGGCTACACCTTC.

The chain couples TRBV6-4 to TRBJ2-1; TRBD1 matches 10 bases. The germline gives CDR1 MRHNA, CDR2 SNTAGT. This CDR3 spans 14 amino acids. V lost 5 bases to trimming and J lost 4 bases; unmatched junction nucleotides: 2. The CDR3 nucleotides are TGTGCCAGCAGTCCGGGACAGGGGTACAATGAGCAGTTCTTC. It specifies CASSPGQGYNEQFF.

This clone came up once. This sequence joins TRBV27 and TRBJ2-3; D may be TRBD2 (5 bases). The CDR3 is 12 residues long. CDR1 and CDR2 from the germline V gene are MNHEY and SMNVEV (reference sequence). Trimming pared 1 base from V and 8 bases from J, leaving 7 bases between. CDR3 bases: TGTGCCAGCAGTTTATTCGGAGGTACGCAGTATTTT. Encoded protein: CASSLFGGTQYF.